Following are 19 T cell receptor beta chains from one sample sequenced in a study of shared clonotypes between healthy human individuals. The naive CD8 subset, CD45RO-negative cells positively selected for CCR7, excluded terminally differentiated effector memory CD45RA+ cells. Sequencing used immunoSEQ multiplex PCR; TCRdb keeps in-frame clones, though not all of them. The sample includes roughly 2,000,000 clones, around 93% of them seen just once. Input material: naive CD8+ T cells from PBMCs. All receptors come from a man aged 18 to 29 in good health. Some clones in this sample may be carry-over from other donors' samples.

This clone showed up just once. The CDR3 DNA reads TGTGCCAGCAGCCAAGACAGGCGGATCTCCTACGAGCAGTACTTC. It translates to CASSQDRRISYEQYF. J is TRBJ2-7 and V is TRBV5-4; perhaps TRBD1 as D (6 bases). Trimming cost V 4 bases and J 0 bases, with 14 bases left between them. Germline assignment: CDR1 SGHNT and CDR2 YYREEE (reference sequence). The CDR3 loop spans 15 amino acids.

The chain couples TRBV29-1 to TRBJ2-3; no firm D call. With 7 bases removed from V and 0 bases from J, the gap between germline ends came to 14 bases. This CDR3 spans 14 amino acids. The germline V gene encodes CDR1 SQVTM and CDR2 ANQGSEA. CDR3 DNA: TGCAGCGCCCCCTTTATAGGGAGCACAGATACGCAGTATTTT. The encoded protein is CSAPFIGSTDTQYF.

The rearrangement joins TRBV28 to TRBJ2-1; 10 positions match TRBD2. Germline trimming cut 4 bases from V and 4 bases from J; bases unmatched to any gene: 10. The CDR3 has 17 amino acids. The V gene's germline CDR1 is MDHEN and CDR2 SYDVKM. As DNA, the CDR3 is TGTGCCAGCAGTTCCGCCGTCAAAGCGGGAGGGTACAATGAGCAGTTCTTC. This sequence encodes CASSSAVKAGGYNEQFF.

This chain joins TRBV27 and TRBJ2-1, with 7 bases lining up with TRBD2. Germline CDR1 MNHEY, CDR2 SMNVEV (reference sequence). The CDR3 is 14 amino acids. J gave up 7 bases and V 5 bases, and 8 bases lay outside the gene matches. Written as DNA, the CDR3 is TGTGCCAGCAGTACAAGCTCCGGGAGGAATGAGCAGTTCTTC. Translation gives CASSTSSGRNEQFF.

This clone was seen just once. V and J are TRBV9 and TRBJ2-6; 10 bases match TRBD1. The CDR3 totals 17 residues. Germline V lookup: CDR1 SGDLS, CDR2 YYNGEE. The junction had 6 bases not matched to a gene; V was cut back by 0 bases and J by 6 bases. This CDR3 reads CASSVGDRGPLANVLTF. CDR3 nucleotide sequence: TGTGCCAGCAGCGTAGGGGACAGGGGCCCTTTGGCCAACGTCCTGACTTTC.

The chain joins TRBV4-2 to TRBJ2-7; 8 bases align to TRBD2. The CDR3 length is 15 residues. Trimming cost V 4 bases and J 5 bases; bases outside gene matches: 10. Per germline, CDR1 LGHNA and CDR2 YNFKEQ. CDR3 in amino acids: CASSPPGLGGHEQYF. The CDR3 DNA sequence: TGTGCCAGCAGCCCACCGGGACTAGGGGGTCACGAGCAGTACTTC.

CDR3 sequence (DNA): TGTGCCAGCAGTGAAGCCTGGGTGAGCAATCAGCCCCAGCATTTT. This sequence encodes CASSEAWVSNQPQHF. V gene TRBV6-1 combines with J gene TRBJ1-5, with no clear D. This CDR3 has 15 amino acids. Germline CDR1 and CDR2: MNHNS and SASEGT. Trimming cost V 0 bases and J 1 base, with 7 bases left between them.

The rearrangement links TRBV28 to TRBJ2-7; D is perhaps TRBD2 (5 bases). Germline values: CDR1 MDHEN, CDR2 SYDVKM. The CDR3 spans 12 residues. The germline V and J ends were trimmed by 7 bases and 5 bases, with 12 bases remaining between them. This chain's CDR3 is CASIGLRDEQYF. In DNA form, the CDR3 reads TGTGCCAGCATTGGGTTGAGGGACGAGCAGTACTTC.

V gene TRBV27 combines with J gene TRBJ2-7, with D perhaps matching TRBD2 (5 bases). Germline CDR1 MNHEY, CDR2 SMNVEV (reference sequence). Trimming cost V 6 bases and J 4 bases, with 16 bases left between them. The CDR3 runs 14 residues. CDR3 bases: TGTGCCAGCAGCCCTAGCTCCACTGGGTACGAGCAGTACTTC. Translation gives CASSPSSTGYEQYF.

The chain links TRBV18 to TRBJ2-7, with unresolved D. CDR3 length: 15 residues. Looked up from germline, CDR1 is KGHSH and CDR2 is LQKENI. With 3 bases removed from V and 5 bases from J, the gap between germline ends came to 17 bases. CDR3 DNA: TGTGCCAGCTCACCCCCCATGACTCTTACGGACGAGCAGTACTTC. It encodes CASSPPMTLTDEQYF.

On this clone itself: This same CDR3 is encoded by further DNA sequences in the sample. The genes are TRBV9 and TRBJ2-3, with D unresolved. Germline loops: CDR1 SGDLS, CDR2 YYNGEE. Trimming removed 2 bases at V and 2 bases at J, with 9 bases between. This CDR3 is built from 14 residues. The CDR3 DNA sequence: TGTGCCAGCAGCGTTGGTGGTTACACAGATACGCAGTATTTT. It is translated as CASSVGGYTDTQYF.

V and J are TRBV18 and TRBJ2-1, with D possibly matching TRBD2 (6 bases). The germline V gene has CDR1 KGHSH and CDR2 LQKENI. V was clipped by 7 bases and J by 4 bases, with 11 bases between them. The CDR3 runs 13 residues. The DNA of the CDR3 is TGTGCCAGCTTGAGACTAGGTTACAATGAGCAGTTCTTC. It encodes CASLRLGYNEQFF.

About this clone itself: Additional DNA sequences in this sample encode the identical CDR3. The genes are TRBV28 and TRBJ2-7; the D is unclear. Trimming shortened V by 3 bases and J by 0 bases, and 9 bases separated the two germline ends. The CDR3 is 14 residues long. CDR1 is MDHEN, CDR2 SYDVKM, per germline. The CDR3 DNA follows: TGTGCCAGCAGTTTGGCCCGCCGCTCCTACGAGCAGTACTTC. Translating gives CASSLARRSYEQYF.

The gene calls are TRBV5-1 and TRBJ2-2; perhaps TRBD1 as D (5 bases). Germline V gene sequence: CDR1 SGHRS, CDR2 YFSETQ. This CDR3 comprises 16 residues. Trimming cost V 7 bases and J 3 bases, with 19 bases left between them. CDR3 loop: CASGAKGYGDTGELFF. Here the CDR3 DNA reads TGCGCCAGCGGGGCGAAGGGATACGGTGACACCGGGGAGCTGTTTTTT.

This clone was seen just once. V is TRBV7-6 and J is TRBJ2-3, with a weak D call TRBD2 (5 bases). This CDR3 is 15 amino acids long. The V gene's germline CDR1 is SGHVS and CDR2 FNYEAQ. V lost 5 bases to trimming and J lost 2 bases, with 14 bases between them. CDR3 DNA: TGTGCCAGCAGCGCCCGCCCAGCGGTCACAGATACGCAGTATTTT. Its translation is CASSARPAVTDTQYF.

The chain couples TRBV2 to TRBJ2-3; TRBD2 matches 7 bases. Germline V lookup: CDR1 SNHLY, CDR2 FYNNEI. CDR3 size: 15 residues. V trimming: 3 bases; J trimming: 1 base; junction bases outside the gene matches: 4. The CDR3 is CASSDERGGTDTQYF. In nucleotides, the CDR3 is TGTGCCAGCAGTGACGAGCGGGGTGGCACAGATACGCAGTATTTT.

To note about this clone: This sample also contains other DNA sequences that code for the same CDR3. The V gene is TRBV9, the J gene TRBJ2-3; D remains unclear. V lost 0 bases, J lost 0 bases, and 5 bases lay in between. This CDR3 spans 14 amino acids. Germline loops: CDR1 SGDLS, CDR2 YYNGEE. CDR3 nucleotides: TGTGCCAGCAGCGTAGGGCTGAGCACAGATACGCAGTATTTT. Translated, it gives CASSVGLSTDTQYF.

This chain connects TRBV4-3 to TRBJ2-5; possibly TRBD2 for D (5 bases). The germline gives CDR1 LGHNA, CDR2 YSLEER. The CDR3 contains 17 residues. V was pared by 0 bases and J by 1 base, with 15 bases between. The CDR3 sequence is CASSQDDRSGSQETQYF. The CDR3 bases are TGCGCCAGCAGCCAAGATGATCGATCGGGAAGCCAAGAGACCCAGTACTTC.

V is TRBV28 and J is TRBJ2-7; TRBD2 might be the D (7 bases). There are 15 residues in the CDR3. The V and J ends lost 10 bases and 7 bases respectively, with 26 bases between them. Germline V gives CDR1 MDHEN, CDR2 SYDVKM. The CDR3 sequence: CAIRGVGGAMREQYF. The CDR3 DNA is TGTGCCATCCGGGGGGTAGGGGGAGCAATGAGGGAGCAGTACTTC.